The 15 T cell receptor beta chains below come from one sample, sequenced in a study of T cell responses to AZD1222 COVID-19 vaccine. Libraries were prepared by immunoSEQ multiplex PCR; TCRdb keeps only in-frame clonotypes and omits some of them. Here the sample spans some 180,000 clones, about nine tenths being singletons. Sequencing used peripheral blood, obtained 28 days after the second AZD1222 dose. The receptors come from an adult who received the AZD1222 COVID-19 vaccine.

This chain joins TRBV18 and TRBJ1-2; tentatively, D is TRBD1 (5 bases). V lost 3 bases and J lost 2, with 10 bases in between. Germline V CDR1 and CDR2: KGHSH, LQKENI. This CDR3 contains 14 residues. CDR3 protein: CASSPLQENYGYTF. DNA for the CDR3: TGTGCCAGCTCACCGCTACAGGAAAACTATGGCTACACCTTC.

V is TRBV12-5 and J is TRBJ1-6, with no clear D. This CDR3 has 14 residues. Germline CDR1 reads LGHNT; CDR2 reads FRNRAP. V was clipped by 3 bases and J by 6 bases, with 9 bases between them. DNA of the CDR3: TGTGCTAGTGGTTTAGCGCGGGGTAATTCACCCCTCCACTTT. This encodes CASGLARGNSPLHF.

The table lists this clone with a count of one. The V and J genes are TRBV2 and TRBJ1-5; D gene uncertain. The CDR3 consists of 15 residues. Germline CDR1 reads SNHLY; CDR2 reads FYNNEI. V was cut by 6 bases and J by 0 bases, with 12 bases left in between. The CDR3 region is CASRKTENSNQPQHF. The CDR3 bases are TGTGCCAGCAGGAAAACAGAGAATAGCAATCAGCCCCAGCATTTT.

This CDR3 is CASSGNRNTEAFF. CDR3 coding DNA: TGTGCCAGCAGTGGTAATCGGAACACTGAAGCTTTCTTT. The V gene is TRBV2, the J gene TRBJ1-1; no reliable D call. CDR3 length: 13 residues. Per germline, CDR1 SNHLY and CDR2 FYNNEI. Trimming took off 4 bases at V and 1 base at J, with 7 bases between the two ends.

The CDR3 DNA is TGCGCCAGCAACCAGGGTACCGTAATGGATACGCAGTATTTT. Translated: CASNQGTVMDTQYF. The chain couples TRBV4-1 to TRBJ2-3; perhaps TRBD1 as D (5 bases). This CDR3 has 14 residues. In germline, CDR1 is MGHRA, CDR2 YSYEKL. V shed 7 bases and J shed 6 bases, with 17 bases lying between them.

This clone is a singleton in its sample. Here the CDR3 DNA reads TGTGCCAGCACCGGACAGGGCGGCAAGGGGTGGCCCCAGCATTTT. It yields the protein CASTGQGGKGWPQHF. V and J are TRBV6-5 and TRBJ1-5; TRBD1 aligns across 8 bases. Germline CDR1 and CDR2: MNHEY and SVGAGI. Trimming removed 7 bases from V and 9 bases from J; junction bases left unmatched: 14. The CDR3 loop spans 15 amino acids.

The genes are TRBV7-9 and TRBJ1-5, with a possible D match to TRBD1 (5 bases). The V end lost 6 bases, the J end lost 2 bases, and 14 bases lay between the germline ends. The CDR3 extends over 15 amino acids. Germline CDR1 is SEHNR and CDR2 is FQNEAQ (reference sequence). The CDR3 reads CASSPTGEGNQPQHF. The CDR3 DNA reads as TGTGCCAGCAGTCCGACGGGGGAGGGCAATCAGCCCCAGCATTTT.

This chain uses TRBV3-1 (or the pseudogene TRBV3-2) with TRBJ1-2, with D perhaps matching TRBD1 (6 bases). The germline V and J ends were trimmed by 1 base and 2 bases, with 11 bases remaining between them. Germline CDR1 LGHDT, CDR2 YNNKEL (reference sequence). The length of the CDR3 is 15 residues. The CDR3 here is CASSQVKGGNYGYTF. The CDR3 DNA follows: TGTGCCAGCAGCCAAGTTAAGGGGGGGAACTATGGCTACACCTTC.

The chain recombines TRBV12-3 or TRBV12-4 with TRBJ1-1; TRBD1 might be the D (5 bases). This CDR3 is 13 amino acids long. The germline V and J ends were trimmed by 5 bases and 3 bases, with 10 bases remaining between them. The CDR3 nucleotides read TGTGCCAGCAGTCCTGAAGGGGACACTGAAGCTTTCTTT. It yields the protein CASSPEGDTEAFF.

The chain links TRBV6-5 to TRBJ1-1; D is unresolved. V was cut by 6 bases and J by 7 bases, with 15 bases left in between. From germline, CDR1 is MNHEY and CDR2 SVGAGI. The CDR3 contains 13 residues. The CDR3 sequence is CASSPRHLIEAFF. The CDR3 nucleotides are TGTGCCAGCAGCCCCCGGCACCTGATTGAAGCTTTCTTT.

The chain uses TRBV18 and TRBJ1-2, with D possibly matching TRBD1 (5 bases). The CDR3 length is 12 residues. Germline values: CDR1 KGHSH, CDR2 LQKENI. V lost 2 bases and J lost 6, with 7 bases in between. The CDR3 bases are TGTGCCAGCTCACCAAGCAGGGATGGCTACACCTTC. This sequence encodes CASSPSRDGYTF.

The chain joins TRBV10-1 to TRBJ2-3; either TRBD1 or TRBD2 may supply D (5 bases each). CDR1 and CDR2 (germline): WNHNN, SYGVQD (reference sequence). V lost 4 bases, J lost 6 bases, and 23 bases lay in between. This CDR3 has 17 residues. CDR3 coding DNA: TGCGCCAGCAGTGGGGACGCAATCCCATTCGGCCGGGATACGCAGTATTTT. Translated: CASSGDAIPFGRDTQYF.

This chain joins TRBV5-1 and TRBJ1-1; the D is unclear. Germline CDR1 is SGHRS and CDR2 is YFSETQ. This CDR3 is 15 amino acids long. V was cut by 4 bases and J by 0 bases, with 13 bases left in between. The CDR3 sequence is CASSPDGNMNTEAFF. In DNA, the CDR3 is TGCGCCAGCAGCCCAGACGGAAACATGAACACTGAAGCTTTCTTT.

This clone occurred once. This chain's CDR3 is CASSEGFSYEQYF. CDR3 nucleotide sequence: TGTGCCAGCAGTGAAGGGTTCTCCTACGAGCAGTACTTC. V gene TRBV6-1 combines with J gene TRBJ2-7; D unclear. Germline values: CDR1 MNHNS, CDR2 SASEGT. The CDR3 is made up of 13 amino acids. Trimming left V 1 base short and J 0 bases short, with 4 bases between.

This chain links TRBV19 with TRBJ1-1, with D possibly being TRBD1 (5 bases). The CDR3 totals 15 residues. CDR1 is LNHDA, CDR2 SQIVND, per germline (reference sequence). V lost 5 bases, J lost 4 bases, and 17 bases lay in between. The CDR3 spells CASSPRGQGATEAFF. The CDR3 coding sequence is TGTGCCAGTAGTCCTCGAGGGCAGGGAGCCACTGAAGCTTTCTTT.